Below, one TCR beta chain is given with its context. This specimen belongs to a study of spatial heterogeneity in lung cancer. About the study: Around 24 months after resection was the median timing of the follow-up PBMC samples, which were sequenced when available.

MiXCR, applied by TCRdb to the 5' RACE reads, yields one record per CDR3 protein. The data show about 94,000 distinct CDR3 sequences, with just under 20% seen just once and 21% held by the top ten. V was shortened by 8 bases and J by 0 bases, with 7 bases between the two germline ends. CDR3 length equals 13 residues. Germline CDR1 SGHTA, CDR2 FQGNSA. As for time point: blood at routine non-recurrence follow-up after resection. The chain combines TRBV7-2 with TRBJ1-4, with D uncertain. This TCR came from a male donor with early-stage non-small cell lung cancer. The specimen comprised PBMCs, sampled at follow-up. The CDR3 DNA is TGTGCCAGCGGCAGATCAACTAATGAAAAACTGTTTTTT. This translates into CASGRSTNEKLFF.